This is a list of T cell receptor beta chains from one sample in a study of cytomegalovirus exposure and HLA in healthy donors. The table came from immunoSEQ multiplex PCR; TCRdb's copy has only in-frame clones and leaves some out. The sample table sets out tens of thousands of clones. The specimen sequenced was PBMCs. The origin of the receptors is a woman aged 55-75 years in good health and CMV-seronegative. CDR3s include the opening cysteine and the closing phenylalanine or tryptophan. The D gene is left open where the match is weak.

j_gene: TRBJ2-3
d_gene: .
v_gene: TRBV5-6
CDR3aa: CASSSLASSASRTDTQYF
CDR3nt: TGTGCCAGCAGCTCGCTAGCCTCTAGCGCTAGTAGGACAGATACGCAGTATTTT

j_gene: TRBJ2-2
d_gene: .
v_gene: TRBV11-3
CDR3aa: CASSLGGGTPNTGELFF
CDR3nt: TGTGCCAGCAGCTTAGGTGGCGGGACCCCGAACACCGGGGAGCTGTTTTTT

j_gene: TRBJ1-5
d_gene: .
v_gene: TRBV19
CDR3aa: CASTHIQGVDQPQHF
CDR3nt: TGTGCCAGTACCCACATACAGGGAGTGGATCAGCCCCAGCATTTT

j_gene: TRBJ2-7
d_gene: .
v_gene: TRBV7-2
CDR3aa: CASSPRPIAYEQYF
CDR3nt: TGTGCCAGCAGTCCCAGACCTATAGCTTACGAGCAGTACTTC

j_gene: TRBJ2-7
d_gene: .
v_gene: TRBV28
CDR3aa: CASTPGYEQYF
CDR3nt: TGTGCCAGCACTCCGGGATACGAGCAGTACTTC

j_gene: TRBJ1-3
d_gene: .
v_gene: TRBV4-3
CDR3aa: CASSQEGTGNFGTIYF
CDR3nt: TGCGCCAGCAGCCAAGAAGGAACAGGGAACTTTGGAACCATATATTTT

j_gene: TRBJ1-2
d_gene: TRBD1
v_gene: TRBV6-5
CDR3aa: CASSPSDRGNGYTF
CDR3nt: TGTGCCAGCAGTCCGTCGGACAGGGGAAATGGCTACACCTTC

j_gene: TRBJ1-3
d_gene: .
v_gene: TRBV5-5
CDR3aa: CASSLAQGTSGNTIYF
CDR3nt: TGTGCCAGCAGCTTGGCGCAGGGTACCTCTGGAAACACCATATATTTT

j_gene: TRBJ2-7
d_gene: .
v_gene: TRBV10-3
CDR3aa: CAISSDSSGEQHF
CDR3nt: TGTGCCATCAGTTCGGACAGCTCTGGCGAGCAGCACTTC

j_gene: TRBJ1-2
d_gene: .
v_gene: TRBV27
CDR3aa: CASSFQRGGNYGYTF
CDR3nt: TGTGCCAGCAGTTTTCAACGGGGAGGGAACTATGGCTACACCTTC